The rows below give T cell receptor beta chains drawn from one sample of a study of cytomegalovirus exposure and HLA in healthy donors. Method: immunoSEQ multiplex PCR; TCRdb's copy keeps in-frame clones and lacks some. The repertoire has roughly 120,000 clones, about 73% of them found once; the top ten carry less than 4.5%. Sequenced: PBMCs. Receptors were obtained from a woman aged 35 to 49 in good health and CMV-seronegative. Both conserved end residues are part of each CDR3. The order of the fields is J gene, V gene, CDR3 length, CDR3 protein.

j_gene: TRBJ1-2
v_gene: TRBV6-1
len: 14
CDR3aa: CASKMGPTNYGYTF

j_gene: TRBJ2-3
v_gene: TRBV7-9
len: 16
CDR3aa: CASSRGQGASTDTQYF

j_gene: TRBJ1-6
v_gene: TRBV2
len: 14
CDR3aa: CASKLQGQDSPLHF

j_gene: .
v_gene: TRBV6-6
len: 14
CDR3aa: CASTSGALSYEQYF

j_gene: TRBJ2-6
v_gene: TRBV19
len: 16
CDR3aa: CASSISGSSGANVLTF

j_gene: TRBJ1-2
v_gene: TRBV13
len: 17
CDR3aa: CASNRPLRPGVDYGYTF

j_gene: TRBJ1-4
v_gene: TRBV27
len: 15
CDR3aa: CASSPQQGRVEKLFF

j_gene: TRBJ2-7
v_gene: TRBV18
len: 16
CDR3aa: CASSTARLPNSYEQYF

j_gene: TRBJ1-5
v_gene: TRBV7-2
len: 15
CDR3aa: CASSLGRQGNQPQHF

j_gene: TRBJ1-2
v_gene: TRBV4-2
len: 18
CDR3aa: CASSQETSSGALGYGYTF

j_gene: TRBJ2-3
v_gene: TRBV28
len: 16
CDR3aa: CASSFGGRVSTDTQYF

j_gene: TRBJ1-2
v_gene: TRBV19
len: 15
CDR3aa: CASTSPGRDYYGYTF

j_gene: TRBJ2-5
v_gene: TRBV7-6
len: 14
CDR3aa: CASSPTPGVGVQYF

j_gene: TRBJ1-3
v_gene: TRBV9
len: 17
CDR3aa: CASSVALEGAIGNTIYF

j_gene: TRBJ2-7
v_gene: TRBV7-2
len: 16
CDR3aa: CASSLGGLAISYEQYF

j_gene: TRBJ2-3
v_gene: TRBV6-1
len: 14
CDR3aa: CASSSGMGTGTQYF

j_gene: TRBJ2-2
v_gene: TRBV28
len: 15
CDR3aa: CASSSLTDRAGELFF

j_gene: TRBJ1-6
v_gene: TRBV6-5
len: 15
CDR3aa: CASRQTGAGGSPLHF

j_gene: TRBJ1-5
v_gene: TRBV2
len: 12
CDR3aa: CASSEGGPRQHF

j_gene: TRBJ2-5
v_gene: TRBV7-9
len: 16
CDR3aa: CSSSFLDPGGRETQYF

j_gene: TRBJ2-2
v_gene: TRBV7-2
len: 15
CDR3aa: CASSLARGDTGELFF

j_gene: TRBJ2-3
v_gene: TRBV10-3
len: 14
CDR3aa: CAISEGQLVDTQYF

j_gene: TRBJ2-1
v_gene: TRBV5-1
len: 16
CDR3aa: CASSLSAGDSYNEQFF

j_gene: TRBJ2-7
v_gene: TRBV7-9
len: 16
CDR3aa: CASSMPPGTSLYEQYF

j_gene: TRBJ2-2
v_gene: TRBV9
len: 14
CDR3aa: CASSVSVSAGELFF

j_gene: TRBJ1-2
v_gene: TRBV7-9
len: 17
CDR3aa: CASSFLGTGAEYYGYTF

j_gene: TRBJ2-5
v_gene: TRBV9
len: 17
CDR3aa: CASSVDPGIRAQETQYF

j_gene: TRBJ1-6
v_gene: TRBV5-4
len: 17
CDR3aa: CASSLGGGFSYNSPLHF

j_gene: TRBJ2-6
v_gene: TRBV7-8
len: 19
CDR3aa: CASSPNPGQGASGANVLTF

j_gene: TRBJ1-1
v_gene: TRBV29-1
len: 13
CDR3aa: CSVEVRAGTEAFF

j_gene: TRBJ2-5
v_gene: TRBV5-5
len: 15
CDR3aa: CASSLAPAGGETQYF

j_gene: TRBJ2-7
v_gene: TRBV27
len: 15
CDR3aa: CVSSLSFGVSYEQYF

j_gene: TRBJ1-2
v_gene: TRBV5-1
len: 13
CDR3aa: CASSWDRGYGYTF